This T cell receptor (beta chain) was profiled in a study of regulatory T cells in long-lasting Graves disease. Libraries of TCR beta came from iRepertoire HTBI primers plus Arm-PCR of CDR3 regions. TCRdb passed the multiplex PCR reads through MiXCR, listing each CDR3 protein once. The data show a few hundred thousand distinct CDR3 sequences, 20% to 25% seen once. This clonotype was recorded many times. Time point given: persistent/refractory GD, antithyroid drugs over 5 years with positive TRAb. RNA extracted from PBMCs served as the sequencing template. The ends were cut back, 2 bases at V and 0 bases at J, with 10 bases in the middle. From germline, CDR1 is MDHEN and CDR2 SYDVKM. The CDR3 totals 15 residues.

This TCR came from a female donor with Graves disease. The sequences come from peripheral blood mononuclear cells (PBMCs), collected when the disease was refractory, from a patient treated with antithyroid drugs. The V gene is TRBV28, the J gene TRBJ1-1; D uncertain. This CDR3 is CASSLPGLVNTEAFF. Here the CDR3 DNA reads TGTGCCAGCAGTTTACCTGGGCTGGTGAACACTGAAGCTTTCTTT.